The 10 T cell receptor beta chains below come from one sample, sequenced in a study of blood T cell repertoires in COVID-19. Here immunoSEQ multiplex PCR was the method, and the copy in TCRdb shows in-frame clones only, minus some. The sample holds 200,000 to 250,000 clones, roughly 87% seen once. The specimen was PBMCs or T cells enriched from blood (not recorded which). These receptors originate from a man aged 25-45 years who had recovered from COVID-19.

This chain connects TRBV18 to TRBJ2-2; 15 positions agree with TRBD2. The CDR3 length is 17 residues. Per the germline V gene, CDR1 is KGHSH and CDR2 is LQKENI. V dropped 0 bases and J dropped 5; count of bases not matched to a gene: 1. The CDR3 DNA is TGTGCCAGCTCACCACCGGGACTAGCGGGAGGAACCGGGGAGCTGTTTTTT. Translating gives CASSPPGLAGGTGELFF.

This chain joins TRBV10-2 and TRBJ2-2, with D maybe TRBD1 (6 bases). The CDR3 loop spans 14 amino acids. From germline, CDR1 is WSHSY and CDR2 SAAADI. Deletions cut 6 bases from V and 3 bases from J, with 11 bases between. The CDR3 here is CASRDSQYTGELFF. The CDR3 DNA follows: TGCGCCAGCAGGGACAGTCAGTACACCGGGGAGCTGTTTTTT.

This clone has a single count. DNA for the CDR3: TGTGCCAGCAGGATAGCGGGGGGGCAATACAATGAGCAGTTCTTC. It is translated as CASRIAGGQYNEQFF. The chain joins TRBV6-5 to TRBJ2-1, with 11 bases lining up with TRBD2. The CDR3 is 15 amino acids. CDR1 is MNHEY and CDR2 is SVGAGI in the germline V gene. V shed 6 bases, J shed 4 bases, and the junction held 5 bases outside the gene matches.

The V gene is TRBV30, the J gene TRBJ1-6, with TRBD1 identical over 11 bases. The CDR3 has 15 residues. Germline trimming cut 2 bases from V and 9 bases from J; bases unmatched to any gene: 6. The germline V gene encodes CDR1 GTSNPN and CDR2 SVGIG (reference sequence). The chain's CDR3 is CAWSIWTGGRSPLHF. The CDR3 nucleotides read TGTGCCTGGAGTATTTGGACAGGGGGCCGTTCACCCCTCCACTTT.

V is TRBV9 and J is TRBJ1-3, with 10 bases fitting TRBD1. After removal of 3 bases from V and 0 bases from J, the junction contained 3 bases not matched to a gene. From germline, CDR1 is SGDLS and CDR2 YYNGEE. The CDR3 sequence is 16 residues long. This CDR3 reads CASSAGTGVSGNTIYF. As DNA, the CDR3 is TGTGCCAGCAGCGCCGGGACAGGGGTCTCTGGAAACACCATATATTTT.

This clone was recorded only once. The rearrangement uses TRBV5-6 and TRBJ1-6; perhaps TRBD1 as D (5 bases). Germline V gene lookup returns CDR1 SGHDT and CDR2 YYEEEE. Trimming stripped 0 bases from V and 9 bases from J, with 10 bases between. This CDR3 comprises 14 residues. The CDR3, as DNA: TGTGCCAGCAGCTTGGTACGGGGGATTTCACCCCTCCACTTT. Residues: CASSLVRGISPLHF. The full variable domain, with the rest looked up from reference TRBV5-6 and TRBJ1-6, is DAGVTQSPTHLIKTRGQQVTLRCSPKSGHDTVSWYQQALGQGPQFIFQYYEEEERQRGNFPDRFSGHQFPNYSSELNVNALLLGDSALYLCASSLVRGISPLHFGNGTRLTVT.

The V and J genes are TRBV30 and TRBJ2-7; D is perhaps TRBD2 (7 bases). The CDR3 has 14 residues. Trimming stripped 6 bases from V and 3 bases from J, with 18 bases between. The germline V gene encodes CDR1 GTSNPN and CDR2 SVGIG (reference sequence). The CDR3 DNA sequence: TGTGCCTGCAATTCTTTCGGGGGGCTCTACGAGCAGTACTTC. Its translation is CACNSFGGLYEQYF.

The V gene is TRBV11-2, the J gene TRBJ2-5, with 9 nucleotides matching TRBD2. The CDR3 extends over 13 amino acids. V trimming: 5 bases; J trimming: 4 bases; junction bases outside the gene matches: 2. Germline V CDR1 and CDR2: SGHAT, FQNNGV. DNA for the CDR3: TGTGCCAGCAGCCCGGGACTAGCAGAGACCCAGTACTTC. The encoded protein is CASSPGLAETQYF.

This clone occurred once. CDR3 nucleotide sequence: TGTGCCAGCAGCTTAGTCCCACCGGGCAGGGGCCGAGGAGAAAAACTGTTTTTT. Translating it yields CASSLVPPGRGRGEKLFF. This chain connects TRBV7-2 to TRBJ1-4; a weak D match, TRBD1 (6 bases). The CDR3 has 18 residues. Germline values: CDR1 SGHTA, CDR2 FQGNSA. The V end was cut by 1 base, the J end by 8 bases, with 23 bases between. The full variable domain, completed using reference TRBV7-2 and TRBJ1-4, is GAGVSQSPSNKVTEKGKDVELRCDPISGHTALYWYRQSLGQGLEFLIYFQGNSAPDKSGLPSDRFSAERTGGSVSTLTIQRTQQEDSAVYLCASSLVPPGRGRGEKLFFGSGTQLSVL.

The rearrangement links TRBV28 to TRBJ2-3; 10 nucleotides agree with TRBD1. With V trimmed by 3 bases and J by 3 bases, 3 bases remained unmatched. Germline-derived CDR1 and CDR2 are MDHEN and SYDVKM. The CDR3 sequence is 15 residues long. CDR3 sequence: CASSLGTGETDTQYF. The CDR3 DNA follows: TGTGCCAGCAGTTTGGGGACAGGGGAGACAGATACGCAGTATTTT.